This T cell receptor (beta chain) derives from a study of blood T cell repertoires in COVID-19. Study as a whole: Sites in the United States, Italy and Spain provided acute and convalescent COVID-19 samples. T cells, B-cell-depleted T cells, or PBMCs supplied cDNA or gDNA.

Sequencing was performed with immunoSEQ multiplex PCR; in TCRdb, only in-frame clones are kept and a portion is missing. The data contain a few hundred thousand clones, over 75% of them singletons. The CDR3 runs 13 residues. Trimming cost V 6 bases and J 5 bases, with 11 bases left between them. The TCR originated in a woman aged 45-60 years who had recovered from COVID-19. This sequence joins TRBV12-3 or TRBV12-4 and TRBJ1-5; no clear D gene. Sequenced material: peripheral blood. The CDR3 reads CASSSERHQPQHF. CDR3 bases: TGTGCCAGCAGCTCGGAGAGGCATCAGCCCCAGCATTTT.